This T cell receptor (beta chain) was identified in a study of blood T cell repertoires in COVID-19. TCRdb's table, derived via immunoSEQ multiplex PCR, lists solely in-frame clones and lacks some. The repertoire has about 180,000 clones, about four fifths of them found once; the top ten carry about 7.1%. In germline, CDR1 is LNHDA, CDR2 SQIVND (reference sequence). The CDR3 contains 16 residues. Unmatched junction bases numbered 6, after V lost 5 bases and J lost 3 bases. The chain joins TRBV19 to TRBJ1-5; 11 nucleotides align to TRBD1. This sequence originates from a woman between 65 and 79 years old with COVID-19, enrolled during active disease. The sample comprised peripheral blood. CDR3 amino acids: CASSPTDRGLNQPQHF. The CDR3 DNA reads as TGTGCCAGTAGTCCAACGGACAGGGGGCTCAATCAGCCCCAGCATTTT.